This T cell receptor beta chain emerged from a study of OX40 agonist ivuxolimab in advanced cancers. Some clones are missing from TCRdb's copy, which holds only in-frame ones; the method was immunoSEQ multiplex PCR. The top ten hold approximately 2.5% of the sample, which has about 64,000 clones, about nine tenths seen once. Per germline, CDR1 SGHRS and CDR2 YFSETQ. The germline V and J ends were trimmed by 0 bases and 5 bases, with 6 bases remaining between them. This CDR3 has 13 amino acids. The gene calls are TRBV5-1 and TRBJ1-5; D not certain. The clonotype was recovered from an adult with an advanced solid tumor such as melanoma, head and neck, liver or kidney cancer. The sequences come from CD4+ or CD8+ T cells sorted from blood, collected in a trial of the OX40 agonist ivuxolimab. The CDR3 nucleotides read TGCGCCAGCAGCTTGGTGAGGGATCAGCCCCAGCATTTT. Amino acid sequence: CASSLVRDQPQHF. The full variable domain, completed using reference TRBV5-1 and TRBJ1-5, is KAGVTQTPRYLIKTRGQQVTLSCSPISGHRSVSWYQQTPGQGLQFLFEYFSETQRNKGNFPGRFSGRQFSNSRSEMNVSTLELGDSALYLCASSLVRDQPQHFGDGTRLSIL.